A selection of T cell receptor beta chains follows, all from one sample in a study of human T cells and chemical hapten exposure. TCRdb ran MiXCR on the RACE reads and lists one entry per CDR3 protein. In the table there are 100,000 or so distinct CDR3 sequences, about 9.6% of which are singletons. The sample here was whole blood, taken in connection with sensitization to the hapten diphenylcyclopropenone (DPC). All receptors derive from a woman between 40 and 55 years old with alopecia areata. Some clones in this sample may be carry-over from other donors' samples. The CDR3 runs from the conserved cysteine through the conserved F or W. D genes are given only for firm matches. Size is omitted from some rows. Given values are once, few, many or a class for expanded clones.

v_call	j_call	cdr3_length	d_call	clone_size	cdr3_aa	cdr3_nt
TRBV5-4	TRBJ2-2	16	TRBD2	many	CASSPKGGSVGGELFF	TGTGCCAGCAGCCCCAAGGGCGGGAGTGTCGGCGGGGAGCTGTTTTTT
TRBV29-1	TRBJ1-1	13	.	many	CSVAVRLNTEAFF	TGCAGCGTTGCCGTTAGGCTAAACACTGAAGCTTTCTTT
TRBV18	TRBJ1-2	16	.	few	CASSPEIQDTNYGYTF	TGTGCCAGCTCACCAGAGATCCAGGACACTAACTATGGCTACACCTTC
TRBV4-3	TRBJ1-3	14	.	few	CASSQDMLGNTIYF	TGCGCCAGCAGCCAAGATATGCTGGGAAACACCATATATTTT
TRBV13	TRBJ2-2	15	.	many	CASSLVAGNTGELFF	TGTGCCAGCAGCTTAGTGGCAGGGAACACCGGGGAGCTGTTTTTT
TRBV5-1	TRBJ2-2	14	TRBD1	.	CASSSHRGRRELFF	TGCGCCAGCAGCTCGCACAGGGGGCGCCGGGAGCTGTTTTTT
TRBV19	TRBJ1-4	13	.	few	CASSGELREKLFF	TGTGCCAGTAGTGGCGAATTGAGGGAAAAACTGTTTTTT
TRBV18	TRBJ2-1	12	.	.	CASSPKWDEQFF	TGTGCCAGCTCACCGAAGTGGGATGAGCAGTTCTTC
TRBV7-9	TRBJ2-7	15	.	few	CASSLVGRGPDEQYF	TGTGCCAGCAGCTTAGTTGGACGGGGGCCGGACGAGCAGTACTTC
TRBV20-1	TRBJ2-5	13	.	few	CSPRGGGQETQYF	TGCAGTCCGAGGGGGGGCGGGCAAGAGACCCAGTACTTC
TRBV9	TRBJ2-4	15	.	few	CASSVASSEGNIQYF	TGTGCCAGCAGCGTAGCGTCTAGCGAGGGAAACATTCAGTACTTC
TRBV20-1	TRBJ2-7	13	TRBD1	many	CSAWPGQGAEQYF	TGCAGTGCTTGGCCGGGACAGGGGGCCGAGCAGTACTTC
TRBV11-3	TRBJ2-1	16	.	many	CASSRGDSGPSNEQFF	TGTGCCAGCTCACGTGGGGACTCTGGGCCCTCAAATGAGCAGTTCTTC
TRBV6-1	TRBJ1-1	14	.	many	CASNPTGVGTEAFF	TGTGCCAGCAATCCGACAGGCGTGGGGACTGAAGCTTTCTTT
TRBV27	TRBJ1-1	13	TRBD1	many	CASRWTGGTEAFF	TGTGCCAGCAGGTGGACAGGGGGCACTGAAGCTTTCTTT
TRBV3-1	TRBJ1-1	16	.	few	CASSQDLLARNTEAFF	TGTGCCAGCAGCCAAGATCTTTTGGCCCGGAACACTGAAGCTTTCTTT
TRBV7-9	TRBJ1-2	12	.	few	CASSREDYGYTF	TGTGCCAGCAGCAGAGAGGACTATGGCTACACCTTC
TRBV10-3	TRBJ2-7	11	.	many	CAISADYEQYF	TGTGCCATCAGTGCGGACTACGAGCAGTACTTC
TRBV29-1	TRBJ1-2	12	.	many	CSVETDNYGYTF	TGCAGCGTTGAGACCGATAACTATGGCTACACCTTC
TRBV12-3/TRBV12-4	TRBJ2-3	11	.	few	CASSFRTTQYF	TGTGCCAGCAGTTTCAGGACTACGCAGTATTTT
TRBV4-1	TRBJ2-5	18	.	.	CASSQTPLLVDRIKTQYF	TGCGCCAGCAGCCAAACCCCTCTGTTAGTGGACCGCATTAAGACCCAGTACTTC
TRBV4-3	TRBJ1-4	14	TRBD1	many	CASSRRQGTEKLFF	TGCGCCAGCAGCCGGAGACAGGGAACTGAAAAACTGTTTTTT
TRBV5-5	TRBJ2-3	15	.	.	CASSLWVTGTDTQYF	TGTGCCAGCAGCTTGTGGGTAACAGGTACAGATACGCAGTATTTT
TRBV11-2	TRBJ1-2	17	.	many	CASSLDTRGSSRDGYTF	TGTGCCAGCAGCTTAGATACCCGAGGCTCCTCCAGAGATGGCTACACCTTC
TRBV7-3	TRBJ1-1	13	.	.	CASSFGQGTEAFF	TGTGCCAGCAGCTTCGGCCAAGGCACTGAAGCTTTCTTT
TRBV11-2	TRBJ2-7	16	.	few	CASSLGEWGSIYEQYF	TGTGCCAGCAGCTTAGGGGAGTGGGGCTCGATCTACGAGCAGTACTTC
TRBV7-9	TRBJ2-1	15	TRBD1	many	CASSLPDRGYNEQFF	TGTGCCAGCAGCTTACCGGACAGGGGTTACAATGAGCAGTTCTTC
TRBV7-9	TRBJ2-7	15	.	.	CASSRPDGGMSEQYF	TGTGCCAGCAGCCGCCCTGACGGGGGAATGAGCGAGCAGTACTTC
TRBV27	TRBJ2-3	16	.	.	CASREGLSSFPHTQYF	TGTGCCAGCAGGGAAGGGCTCTCGAGCTTCCCCCATACGCAGTATTTT
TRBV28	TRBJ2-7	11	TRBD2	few	CASSDSGEQYF	TGTGCCAGCAGCGATAGCGGGGAGCAGTACTTC
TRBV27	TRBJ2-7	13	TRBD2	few	CASWEGGSYEQYF	TGTGCCAGCTGGGAGGGAGGAAGCTACGAGCAGTACTTC
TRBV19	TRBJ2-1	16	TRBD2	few	CASSIVSGSSYNEQFF	TGTGCCAGTAGTATTGTCAGCGGGAGCTCCTACAATGAGCAGTTCTTC
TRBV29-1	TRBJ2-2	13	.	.	CSVDSLSTGELFF	TGCAGCGTTGACTCCTTAAGCACCGGGGAGCTGTTTTTT
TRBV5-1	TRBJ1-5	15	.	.	CASSLEGFGNQPQHF	TGCGCCAGCAGCTTGGAAGGATTTGGAAATCAGCCCCAGCATTTT
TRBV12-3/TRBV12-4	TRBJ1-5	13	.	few	CASSPRPGQPQHF	TGTGCCAGCAGTCCCCGCCCGGGTCAGCCCCAGCATTTT
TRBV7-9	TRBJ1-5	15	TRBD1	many	CASSSPGTENQPQHF	TGTGCCAGCAGCTCCCCCGGGACAGAGAATCAGCCCCAGCATTTT
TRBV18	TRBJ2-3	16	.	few	CASSPPFESSTDTQYF	TGTGCCAGCTCACCACCGTTCGAATCTAGCACAGATACGCAGTATTTT
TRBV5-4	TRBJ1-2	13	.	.	CASSTPGGYGYTF	TGTGCCAGCAGCACCCCGGGGGGCTATGGCTACACCTTC
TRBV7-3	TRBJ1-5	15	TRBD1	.	CARVTRDRAFQPQHF	TGTGCCAGGGTCACCCGGGACAGGGCTTTTCAGCCCCAGCATTTT
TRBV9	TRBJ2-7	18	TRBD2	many	CASSVGPPGTSGTYEQYF	TGTGCCAGCAGCGTAGGGCCCCCGGGGACTAGCGGGACCTACGAGCAGTACTTC
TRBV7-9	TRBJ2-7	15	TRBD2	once	CASSPGLAAAYEQYF	TGTGCCAGCAGCCCCGGACTAGCTGCAGCCTACGAGCAGTACTTC
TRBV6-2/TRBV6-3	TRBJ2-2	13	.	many	CASRLENTGELFF	TGTGCCAGCAGGCTGGAAAACACCGGGGAGCTGTTTTTT
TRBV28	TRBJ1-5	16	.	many	CASSFALTNGNQPQHF	TGTGCCAGCAGTTTCGCCCTGACTAACGGGAATCAGCCCCAGCATTTT
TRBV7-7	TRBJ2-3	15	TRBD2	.	CASSPGLAGGDTQYF	TGTGCTAGCAGTCCGGGACTAGCGGGAGGAGATACGCAGTATTTT
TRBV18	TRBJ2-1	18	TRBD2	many	CASSPRGLAGGTYNEQFF	TGTGCCAGCTCACCCCGGGGACTAGCGGGAGGCACCTACAATGAGCAGTTCTTC
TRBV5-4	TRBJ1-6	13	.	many	CASSLRTGQPLHF	TGTGCCAGCAGCCTCCGGACCGGGCAGCCCCTCCACTTT
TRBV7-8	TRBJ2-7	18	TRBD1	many	CASSSPPAGTGIAYEQYF	TGTGCCAGCAGCTCCCCCCCTGCCGGGACAGGGATCGCCTACGAGCAGTACTTC
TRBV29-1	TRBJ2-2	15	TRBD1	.	CSVEDRGANTGELFF	TGCAGCGTCGAGGACAGGGGGGCGAACACCGGGGAGCTGTTTTTT
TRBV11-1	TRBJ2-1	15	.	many	CASSLGTSRGQEQFF	TGTGCCAGCAGCTTAGGCACATCCCGGGGCCAGGAGCAGTTCTTC
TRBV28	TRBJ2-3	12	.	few	CASSLGGNTQYF	TGTGCCAGCAGTTTGGGGGGAAATACGCAGTATTTT
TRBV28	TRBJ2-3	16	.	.	CASRTSGTPRTDTQYF	TGTGCCAGCAGGACCTCTGGGACTCCTCGGACAGATACGCAGTATTTT
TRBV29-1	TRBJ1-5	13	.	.	CSVETGNNQPQHF	TGCAGCGTTGAAACGGGGAACAATCAGCCCCAGCATTTT
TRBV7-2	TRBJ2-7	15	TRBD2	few	CASSTGLAGVDEQYF	TGTGCCAGCAGCACGGGACTAGCGGGAGTCGACGAGCAGTACTTC
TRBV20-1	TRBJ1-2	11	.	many	CSARTNYGYTF	TGCAGTGCTAGAACCAACTATGGCTACACCTTC
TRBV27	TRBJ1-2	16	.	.	CASRQPGGQGPRGYTF	TGTGCCAGCAGGCAACCTGGCGGGCAGGGCCCAAGGGGCTACACCTTC